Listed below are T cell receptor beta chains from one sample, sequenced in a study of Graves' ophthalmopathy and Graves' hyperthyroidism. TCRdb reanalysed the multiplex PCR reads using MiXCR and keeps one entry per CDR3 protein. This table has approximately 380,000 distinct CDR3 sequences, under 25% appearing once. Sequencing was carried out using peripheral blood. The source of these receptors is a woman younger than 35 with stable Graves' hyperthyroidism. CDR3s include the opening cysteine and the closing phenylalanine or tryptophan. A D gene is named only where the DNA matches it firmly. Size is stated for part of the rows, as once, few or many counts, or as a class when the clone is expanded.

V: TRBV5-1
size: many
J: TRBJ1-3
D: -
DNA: TGCGCCAGCAGCTTGGAAGCCTCTGGAAACACCATATATTTT
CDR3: CASSLEASGNTIYF

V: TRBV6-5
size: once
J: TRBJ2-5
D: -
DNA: TGTGCCAGCAGTTACTCGATTCGGGAGAAGACCCAGTACTTC
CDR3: CASSYSIREKTQYF

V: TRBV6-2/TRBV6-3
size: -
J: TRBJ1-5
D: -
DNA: TGTGCCAGCAGTTCAGGGGTACGACAGCCCCAGCATTTT
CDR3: CASSSGVRQPQHF

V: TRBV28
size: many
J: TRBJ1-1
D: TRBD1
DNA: TGTGCCAGCGGGGACAGGGGAAAAGAAGCTTTCTTT
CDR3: CASGDRGKEAFF

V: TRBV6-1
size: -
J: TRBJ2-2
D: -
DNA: TGTGCCAGCAGGCCCCTGGCAGTGTGGGCCGGGGAGCTGTTTTTT
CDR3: CASRPLAVWAGELFF

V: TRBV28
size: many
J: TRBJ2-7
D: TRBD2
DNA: TGTGCCAGCCCGCCTAGCGGGAGGGCATTCTCCTACGAGCAGTACTTC
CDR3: CASPPSGRAFSYEQYF

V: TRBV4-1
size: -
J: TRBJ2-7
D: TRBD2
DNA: TGCGCCAGCAGCCAAGATACTTTGGGAGGGGTGAGCTCCTACGAGCAGTACTTC
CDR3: CASSQDTLGGVSSYEQYF

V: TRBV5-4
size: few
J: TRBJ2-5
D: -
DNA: TGTGCCAGCAGCTTGCTGGGGAATCGGGAGACCCAGTACTTC
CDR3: CASSLLGNRETQYF

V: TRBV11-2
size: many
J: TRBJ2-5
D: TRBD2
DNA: TGTGCCAGCAGCTTAGTTCGGCTAGCGGGAGGGCGGGGTTTTCAAGAGACCCAGTACTTC
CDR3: CASSLVRLAGGRGFQETQYF

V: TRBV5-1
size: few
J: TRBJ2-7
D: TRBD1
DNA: TGCGCCAGCAGCCTGGTCAGACAGGGCTACGAGCGGTACTTC
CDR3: CASSLVRQGYERYF

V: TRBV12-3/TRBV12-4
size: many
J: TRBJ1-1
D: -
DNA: TGTGCCAGCAGTTTGCCAGGGCTGACTGAAGCTTTCTTT
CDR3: CASSLPGLTEAFF

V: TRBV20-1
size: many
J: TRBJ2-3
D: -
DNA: TGCAGTGCTAGAGTATTATGGGGCACAGATACGCAGTATTTT
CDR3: CSARVLWGTDTQYF

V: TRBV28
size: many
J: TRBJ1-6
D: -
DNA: TGTGCCAGCAGTTTGGTCACCGCAGGTTCACCCCTCCACTTT
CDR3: CASSLVTAGSPLHF

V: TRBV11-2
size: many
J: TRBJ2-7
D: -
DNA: TGTGCCAGCAGCTTAGAAGTGGGTCCTCACTACGAGCAGTACTTC
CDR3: CASSLEVGPHYEQYF